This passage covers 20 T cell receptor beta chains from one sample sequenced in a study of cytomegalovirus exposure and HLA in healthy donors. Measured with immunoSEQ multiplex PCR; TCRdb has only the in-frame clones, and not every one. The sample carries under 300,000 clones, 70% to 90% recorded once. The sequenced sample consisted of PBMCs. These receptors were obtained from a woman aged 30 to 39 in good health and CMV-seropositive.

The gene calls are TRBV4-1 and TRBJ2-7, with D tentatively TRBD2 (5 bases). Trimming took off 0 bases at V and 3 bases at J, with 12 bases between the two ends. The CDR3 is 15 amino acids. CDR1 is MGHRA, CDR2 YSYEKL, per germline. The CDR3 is CASSQEEFGGYEQYF. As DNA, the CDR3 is TGCGCCAGCAGCCAAGAGGAGTTCGGAGGCTACGAGCAGTACTTC.

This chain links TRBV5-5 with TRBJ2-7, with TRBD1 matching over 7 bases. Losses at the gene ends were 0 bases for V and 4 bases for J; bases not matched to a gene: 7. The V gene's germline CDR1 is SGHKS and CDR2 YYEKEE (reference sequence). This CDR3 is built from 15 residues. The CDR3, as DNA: TGTGCCAGCAGCTTGGGCTTGGGGACAGAATACGAGCAGTACTTC. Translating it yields CASSLGLGTEYEQYF.

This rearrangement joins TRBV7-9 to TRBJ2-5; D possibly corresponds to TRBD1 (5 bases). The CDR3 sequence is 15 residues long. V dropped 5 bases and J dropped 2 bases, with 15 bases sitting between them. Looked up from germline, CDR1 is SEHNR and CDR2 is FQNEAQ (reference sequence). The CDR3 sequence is CASSPRTPSQETQYF. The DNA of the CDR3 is TGTGCCAGCAGCCCGCGGACACCGAGTCAAGAGACCCAGTACTTC.

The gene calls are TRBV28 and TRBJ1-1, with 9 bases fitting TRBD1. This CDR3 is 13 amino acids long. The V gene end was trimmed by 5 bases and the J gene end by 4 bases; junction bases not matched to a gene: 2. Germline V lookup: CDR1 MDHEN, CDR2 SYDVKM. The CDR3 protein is CASSQQGATEAFF. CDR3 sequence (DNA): TGTGCCAGCAGTCAACAGGGGGCCACTGAAGCTTTCTTT.

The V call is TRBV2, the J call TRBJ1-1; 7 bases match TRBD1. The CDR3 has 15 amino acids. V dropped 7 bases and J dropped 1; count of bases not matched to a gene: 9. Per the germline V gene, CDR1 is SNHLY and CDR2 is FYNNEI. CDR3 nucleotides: TGTGCCAGCACCGAGGAAGGGACAGCGAACACTGAAGCTTTCTTT. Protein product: CASTEEGTANTEAFF.

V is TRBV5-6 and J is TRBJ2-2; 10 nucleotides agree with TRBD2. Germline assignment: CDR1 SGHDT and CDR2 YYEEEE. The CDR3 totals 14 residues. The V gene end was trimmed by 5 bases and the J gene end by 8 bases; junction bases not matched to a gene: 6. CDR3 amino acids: CASRERGLAGELFF. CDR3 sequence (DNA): TGTGCCAGCAGAGAAAGGGGACTAGCGGGGGAGCTGTTTTTT.

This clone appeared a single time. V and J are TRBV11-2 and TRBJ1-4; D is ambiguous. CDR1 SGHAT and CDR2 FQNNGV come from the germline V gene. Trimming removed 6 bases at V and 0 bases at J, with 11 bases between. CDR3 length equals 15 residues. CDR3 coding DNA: TGTGCCAGCAGTCGAGTGGGAGCAACTAATGAAAAACTGTTTTTT. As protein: CASSRVGATNEKLFF.

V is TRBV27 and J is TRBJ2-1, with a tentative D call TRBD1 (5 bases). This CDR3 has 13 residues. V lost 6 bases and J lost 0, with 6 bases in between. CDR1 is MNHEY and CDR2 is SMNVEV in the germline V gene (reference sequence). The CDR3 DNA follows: TGTGCCAGCAGACAGGACTCCTACAATGAGCAGTTCTTC. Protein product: CASRQDSYNEQFF.

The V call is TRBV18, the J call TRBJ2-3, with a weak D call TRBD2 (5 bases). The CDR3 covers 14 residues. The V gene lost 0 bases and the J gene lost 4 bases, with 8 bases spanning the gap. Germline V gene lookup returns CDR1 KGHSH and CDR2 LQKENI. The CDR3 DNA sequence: TGTGCCAGCTCACCACCAGAGGGTCCAGATACGCAGTATTTT. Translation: CASSPPEGPDTQYF.

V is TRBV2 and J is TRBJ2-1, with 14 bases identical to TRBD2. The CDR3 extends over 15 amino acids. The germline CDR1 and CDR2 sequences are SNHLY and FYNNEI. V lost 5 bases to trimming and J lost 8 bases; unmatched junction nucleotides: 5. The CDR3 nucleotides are TGTGCCAGCAGTCGCGGGACTAGCGGGAGCGATGAGCAGTTCTTC. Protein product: CASSRGTSGSDEQFF.

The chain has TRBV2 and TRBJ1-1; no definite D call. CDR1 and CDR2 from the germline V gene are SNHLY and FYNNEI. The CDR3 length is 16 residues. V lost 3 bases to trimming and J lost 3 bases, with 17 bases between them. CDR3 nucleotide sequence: TGTGCCAGCAGTGAGGTGCCGGGGAGGGTTTACACTGAAGCTTTCTTT. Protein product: CASSEVPGRVYTEAFF.

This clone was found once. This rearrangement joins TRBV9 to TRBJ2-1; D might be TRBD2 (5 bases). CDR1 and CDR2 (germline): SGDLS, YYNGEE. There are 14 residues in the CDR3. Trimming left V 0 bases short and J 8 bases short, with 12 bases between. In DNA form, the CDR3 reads TGTGCCAGCAGCGTAGATGGACTGTCAGATGAGCAGTTCTTC. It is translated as CASSVDGLSDEQFF. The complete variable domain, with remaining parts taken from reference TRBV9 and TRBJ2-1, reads DSGVTQTPKHLITATGQRVTLRCSPRSGDLSVYWYQQSLDQGLQFLIQYYNGEERAKGNILERFSAQQFPDLHSELNLSSLELGDSALYFCASSVDGLSDEQFFGPGTRLTVL.

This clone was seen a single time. The CDR3 DNA reads as TGTGCCAGCAGCCAAGGAGGTGCGGTAACAGATACGCAGTATTTT. Translation: CASSQGGAVTDTQYF. The V gene is TRBV11-2, the J gene TRBJ2-3; a weak D match, TRBD2 (5 bases). CDR1 is SGHAT and CDR2 is FQNNGV in the germline V gene. The germline V and J ends were trimmed by 5 bases and 3 bases, with 15 bases remaining between them. The CDR3 is 15 residues long.

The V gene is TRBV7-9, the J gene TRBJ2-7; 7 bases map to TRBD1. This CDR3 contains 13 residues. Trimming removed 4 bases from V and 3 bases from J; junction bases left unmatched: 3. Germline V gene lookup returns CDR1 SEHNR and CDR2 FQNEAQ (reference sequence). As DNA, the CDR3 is TGTGCCAGCAGCTCAGGGACAGTCTACGAGCAGTACTTC. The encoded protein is CASSSGTVYEQYF.

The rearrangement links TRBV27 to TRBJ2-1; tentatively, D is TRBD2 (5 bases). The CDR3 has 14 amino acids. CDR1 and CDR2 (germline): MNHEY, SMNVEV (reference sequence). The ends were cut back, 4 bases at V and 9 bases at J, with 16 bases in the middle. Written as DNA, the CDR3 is TGTGCCAGCAGTTCCCTTGACTACTCTACTGAGCAGTTCTTC. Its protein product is CASSSLDYSTEQFF.

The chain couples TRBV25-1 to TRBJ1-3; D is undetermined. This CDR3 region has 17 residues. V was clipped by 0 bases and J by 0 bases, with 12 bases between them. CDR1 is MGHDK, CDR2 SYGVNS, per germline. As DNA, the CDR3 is TGTGCCAGCAGTGAATACCTCCTGGCCAGCTCTGGAAACACCATATATTTT. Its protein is CASSEYLLASSGNTIYF.

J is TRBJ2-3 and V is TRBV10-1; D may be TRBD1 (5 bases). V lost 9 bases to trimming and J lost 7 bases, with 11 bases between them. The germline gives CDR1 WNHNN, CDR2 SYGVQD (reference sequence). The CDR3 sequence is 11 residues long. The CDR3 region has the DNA TGCGCCAGGGGCAACAGGAATACGCAGTATTTT. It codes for CARGNRNTQYF.

The CDR3 loop is CASSRRPYGYTF. The DNA of the CDR3 is TGTGCCAGCAGCCGGAGGCCCTATGGCTACACCTTC. V usage is TRBV7-8 and J usage is TRBJ1-2, with no clear D. Trimming left V 5 bases short and J 4 bases short, with 8 bases between. Germline V gene sequence: CDR1 SGHVS, CDR2 FQNEAQ. The CDR3 loop spans 12 amino acids.

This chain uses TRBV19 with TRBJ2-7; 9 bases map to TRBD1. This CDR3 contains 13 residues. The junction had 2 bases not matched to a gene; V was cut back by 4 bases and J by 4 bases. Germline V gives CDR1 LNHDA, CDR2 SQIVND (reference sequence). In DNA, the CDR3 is TGTGCCAGTAGTAGGGACAGGGATTACGAGCAGTACTTC. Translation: CASSRDRDYEQYF.

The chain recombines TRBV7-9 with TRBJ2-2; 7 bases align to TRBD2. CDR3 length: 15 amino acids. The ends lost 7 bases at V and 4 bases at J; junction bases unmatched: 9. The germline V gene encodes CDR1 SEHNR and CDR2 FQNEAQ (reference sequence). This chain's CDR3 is CASTGLGALTGELFF. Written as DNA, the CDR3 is TGTGCCAGCACTGGACTAGGGGCGCTCACCGGGGAGCTGTTTTTT.